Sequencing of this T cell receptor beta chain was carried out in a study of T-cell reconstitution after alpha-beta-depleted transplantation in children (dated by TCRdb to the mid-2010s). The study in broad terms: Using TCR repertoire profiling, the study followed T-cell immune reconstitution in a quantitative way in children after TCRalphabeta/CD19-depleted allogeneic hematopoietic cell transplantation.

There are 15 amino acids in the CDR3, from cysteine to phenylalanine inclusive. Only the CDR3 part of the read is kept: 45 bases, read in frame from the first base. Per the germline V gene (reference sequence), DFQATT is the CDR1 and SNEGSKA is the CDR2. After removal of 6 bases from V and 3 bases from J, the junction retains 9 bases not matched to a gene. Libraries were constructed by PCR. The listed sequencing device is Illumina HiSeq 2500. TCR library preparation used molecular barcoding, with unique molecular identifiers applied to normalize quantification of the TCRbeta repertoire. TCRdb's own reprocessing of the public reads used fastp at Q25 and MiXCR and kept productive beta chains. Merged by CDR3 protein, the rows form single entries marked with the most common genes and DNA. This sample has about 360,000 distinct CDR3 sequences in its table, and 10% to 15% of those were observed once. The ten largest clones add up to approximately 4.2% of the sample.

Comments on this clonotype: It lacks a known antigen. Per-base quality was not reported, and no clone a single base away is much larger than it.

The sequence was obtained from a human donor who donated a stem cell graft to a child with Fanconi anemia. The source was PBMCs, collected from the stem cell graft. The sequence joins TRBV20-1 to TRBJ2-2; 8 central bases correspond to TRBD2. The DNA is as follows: TGCAGTGCCGCCCTCGGGGGGGTTGACACCGGGGAGCTGTTTTTT. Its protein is CSAALGGVDTGELFF.